This T cell receptor (beta chain) comes out of a study of early T cells in non-severe SARS-CoV-2 infection. TCRdb called the 5' RACE reads again in MiXCR, with one record for every CDR3 protein. The sample lists approximately 30,000 distinct CDR3 sequences; roughly 5% were seen once. Germline V CDR1 and CDR2: DFQATT, SNEGSKA (reference sequence). This CDR3 contains 14 residues. The J segment lost 5 bases and the V segment lost 6 bases, leaving 5 bases of the junction unmatched. Many counts were recorded for this clonotype. This clonotype was obtained from an adult who was a healthcare worker with PCR-confirmed SARS-CoV-2 infection or an uninfected control (not recorded which). J is TRBJ2-7 and V is TRBV20-1; TRBD2 matches 15 bases. Sequencing was carried out using whole blood. In DNA form, the CDR3 reads TGCAGTGCACCAGGACTAGCGGGAGGGGACGAGCAGTACTTC. It encodes CSAPGLAGGDEQYF.